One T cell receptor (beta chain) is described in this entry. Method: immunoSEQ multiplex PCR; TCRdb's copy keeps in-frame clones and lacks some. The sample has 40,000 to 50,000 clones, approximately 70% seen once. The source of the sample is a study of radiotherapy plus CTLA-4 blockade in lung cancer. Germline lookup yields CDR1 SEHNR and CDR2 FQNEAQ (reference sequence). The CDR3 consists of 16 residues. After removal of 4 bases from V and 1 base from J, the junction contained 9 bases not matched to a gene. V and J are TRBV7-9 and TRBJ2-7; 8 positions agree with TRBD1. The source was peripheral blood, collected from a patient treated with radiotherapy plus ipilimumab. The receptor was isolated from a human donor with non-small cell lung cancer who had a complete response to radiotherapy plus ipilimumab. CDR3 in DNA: TGTGCCAGCAGCTCTCAGGACAGGGACGCTTCCTACGAGCAGTACTTC. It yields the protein CASSSQDRDASYEQYF.